Below are 11 T cell receptor beta chains sequenced from a single sample in a study of T and B cells in COVID-19 patients. Blood genomic DNA input for TRB amplification was about 240-550 ng. Multiplex PCR with BIOMED2 TRB-A/B primer pools amplified TRB rearrangements. Via MiXCR, TCRdb re-called the multiplex PCR reads, giving one row per CDR3 protein. The table lists about 21,000 distinct CDR3 sequences, more than 30% of them singletons. Sequenced sample: blood. These receptors all stem from a human donor who had recovered from COVID-19.

The rearrangement joins TRBV18 to TRBJ2-3; 8 nucleotides align to TRBD2. Germline-derived CDR1 and CDR2 are KGHSH and LQKENI. The CDR3 is 16 amino acids. The V segment lost 1 base and the J segment 2 bases; nucleotides outside the gene matches: 5. The CDR3 DNA sequence: TGTGCCAGCTCACCACAAGCGGGGGCCACCACAGATACGCAGTATTTT. Residues: CASSPQAGATTDTQYF.

V usage is TRBV6-5 and J usage is TRBJ1-5, with TRBD1 identical over 7 bases. Germline V CDR1 and CDR2: MNHEY, SVGAGI. V was pared by 5 bases and J by 4 bases, with 2 bases of the junction left unmatched. The CDR3 contains 13 residues. The CDR3 region has the DNA TGTGCCAGCAGTCGGACAGGTAATCAGCCCCAGCATTTT. Residues: CASSRTGNQPQHF.

This clonotype came up a few times. The rearrangement links TRBV12-3 or TRBV12-4 to TRBJ2-5, with 9 bases lining up with TRBD2. After removal of 3 bases from V and 4 bases from J, the junction contained 3 bases not matched to a gene. The CDR3 length is 14 residues. The CDR3 nucleotides read TGTGCCAGCAGTTTTAGGCGGGGGGGAGAGACCCAGTACTTC. Encoded protein: CASSFRRGGETQYF.

This clonotype was seen a handful of times. This chain connects TRBV6-5 to TRBJ1-1; D unclear. V was pared by 2 bases and J by 3 bases, with 7 bases between. This CDR3 contains 13 residues. Germline assignment: CDR1 MNHEY and CDR2 SVGAGI. CDR3 loop: CASSYGLHTEAFF. CDR3 nucleotide sequence: TGTGCCAGCAGTTACGGGTTGCACACTGAAGCTTTCTTT.

Concerning this clonotype: One junction end disagrees with the germline gene, perhaps due to a read error. This chain uses TRBV5-5 with TRBJ2-2; a possible D gene is TRBD1 (6 bases). CDR1 is SGHKS and CDR2 is YYEKEE in the germline V gene (reference sequence). The length of the CDR3 is 15 residues. CDR3 sequence (DNA): TGCGCCAGCAGCTTGGACAGCGCGAACACCGGGGAGCTGTTTTTT. Translated: CASSLDSANTGELFF.

A remark on this clonotype: The junction departs from the called germline gene at one end, perhaps through a read error. This rearrangement joins TRBV7-2 to TRBJ1-4, with TRBD1 identical over 9 bases. Per the germline V gene, CDR1 is SGHTA and CDR2 is FQGNSA. The CDR3 totals 14 residues. CDR3: CASSRGQGYEELFF. CDR3 in DNA: TGTGCCAGCAGCCGGGGACAGGGATATGAAGAACTGTTTTTT.

J is TRBJ1-1 and V is TRBV30, with D unresolved. The CDR3 runs to 12 residues. Trimming stripped 0 bases from V and 7 bases from J, with 9 bases between. CDR1 and CDR2 (germline): GTSNPN, SVGIG (reference sequence). The CDR3 region is CAWSVRTVEAFF. The CDR3 region has the DNA TGTGCCTGGAGTGTACGAACCGTTGAAGCTTTCTTT.

This rearrangement joins TRBV20-1 to TRBJ2-3; D tentatively fits TRBD1 or TRBD2 (5 bases each). The CDR3 runs 12 residues. Germline V CDR1 and CDR2: DFQATT, SNEGSKA (reference sequence). Trimming pared 5 bases from V and 2 bases from J, leaving 8 bases between. CDR3 region: CSARDLTDTQYF. The CDR3 DNA reads as TGCAGTGCTCGGGACCTCACAGATACGCAGTATTTT.

Within the sample, this clonotype is medium-sized. The CDR3: CAWRSGIEDTQYF. As DNA, the CDR3 is TGTGCCTGGAGGTCAGGGATCGAAGATACGCAGTATTTT. V is TRBV30 and J is TRBJ2-3; perhaps TRBD1 as D (5 bases). V dropped 3 bases and J dropped 5 bases, with 12 bases sitting between them. The CDR3 sequence is 13 residues long. The V gene's germline CDR1 is GTSNPN and CDR2 SVGIG (reference sequence).

A note on this clonotype: One junction end does not reproduce the germline sequence, and a read error may be involved. This sequence joins TRBV5-6 and TRBJ2-5, with unresolved D. The CDR3 runs 14 residues. Per germline, CDR1 SGHDT and CDR2 YYEEEE. The DNA for the CDR3 is TGTGCCAGAAGCTCGGGTCAATGGGAACAGACCCAGTACTTC. This gives the protein CARSSGQWEQTQYF.

The gene calls are TRBV5-1 and TRBJ1-4; D is unclear. CDR3 length: 14 residues. Trimming pared 1 base from V and 7 bases from J, leaving 11 bases between. Germline V gene lookup returns CDR1 SGHRS and CDR2 YFSETQ. Here the CDR3 reads CASSLSGSSEKLFF. The CDR3 bases are TGCGCCAGCAGCTTGAGTGGATCATCTGAAAAACTGTTTTTT.